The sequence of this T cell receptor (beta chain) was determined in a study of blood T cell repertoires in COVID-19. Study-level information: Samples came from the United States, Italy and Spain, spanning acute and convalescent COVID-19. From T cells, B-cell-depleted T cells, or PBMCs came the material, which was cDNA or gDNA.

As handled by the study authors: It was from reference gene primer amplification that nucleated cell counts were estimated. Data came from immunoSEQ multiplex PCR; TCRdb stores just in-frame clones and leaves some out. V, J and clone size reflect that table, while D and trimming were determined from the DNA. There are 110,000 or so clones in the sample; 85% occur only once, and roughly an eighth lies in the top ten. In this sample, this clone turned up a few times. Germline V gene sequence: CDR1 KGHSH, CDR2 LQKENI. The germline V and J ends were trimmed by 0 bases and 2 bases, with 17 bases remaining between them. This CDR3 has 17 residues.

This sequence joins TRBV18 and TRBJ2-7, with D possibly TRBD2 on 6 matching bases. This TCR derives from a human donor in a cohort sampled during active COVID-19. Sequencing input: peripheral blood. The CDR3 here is CASSPPSRGAAAYEQYF. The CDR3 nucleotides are TGTGCCAGCTCACCACCGTCGCGGGGTGCCGCGGCCTACGAGCAGTACTTC.